This TCR beta chain was captured in a study of T cell responses to AZD1222 COVID-19 vaccine (dated by TCRdb to the early 2020s). Turning to the overall study: AZD1222 recipients with second doses at about 4 weeks or about 12 weeks were pooled, because spike-specific TCR depth and breadth did not differ between schedules. TCR sequencing covered 230 or so trial participants: 200 to 210 given two doses of AZD1222 and 26 given two doses of MenACWY control vaccine. Enrollment into the trials was organized by age into subgroups of 18-55, 56-69 and 70-plus years, and those subgroups contained about 160, 30 and 59 TCR-sequenced participants, respectively.

The CDR3, cysteine through phenylalanine, is 15 amino acids long. The read is trimmed to its CDR3 DNA, 45 bases read in frame from base 1. The germline V gene (reference sequence) gives CDR1 as GTSNPN and CDR2 as SVGIG. The junction carries 10 bases between V and J, which are trimmed by 1 base and 0 bases respectively. The CDR3 regions of human TCRbeta chains were analyzed by immunosequencing. The original pipeline was this. Repertoire TCRs were checked for matches against a reference library of SARS-CoV-2-specific TCRs that had been generated using the MIRA antigen-specificity platform. Breadth was defined as the fraction of unique TCRs that were SARS-CoV-2-associated, and depth was defined as the fraction of total T cells that were SARS-CoV-2-associated. Using the MIRA data, each spike-specific TCR was mapped to the spike region that the TCR reacts to and placed in a CD4 or CD8 class. Log10-transformed breadth and depth values were compared by one-way ANOVA with Sidak's multiple comparisons tests. TCRdb limited this immuneACCESS table to in-frame rearrangements with V and J called. A share of clones is missing; checked studies link under half to unresolved V genes, and the rest is unexplained. V, J and clone size were drawn from that table, and D and trimming were deduced from the DNA. The sample profile shows more than 150,000 clones; 80% to 90% of them were found once. The ten largest clonotypes hold roughly 0.5% of the sample.

The full study reports these points: Most participants were white British and females outnumbered males, and the authors suggested that clonal diversity may have been underestimated. Because no samples from the day 14 peak response were available, repertoires could be characterized only after the peak T cell response. Spike-specific TCR breadth and depth rose significantly after two AZD1222 doses compared with day 0 and with MenACWY recipients. Nearly half of unique spike-specific TCRs reportedly recognized epitopes outside regions mutated in the B.1.351 and B.1.1.7 variants. In the small 56-69-year group, the increase in depth fell short of significance, most likely because of low power. CD4 TCRs associated with the vaccine covered the entire spike protein, and the dominant responses were in regions 160-218 and 743-854. Only six AZD1222 recipients were SARS-CoV-2 seropositive at baseline, limiting conclusions about previously exposed vaccinees.

Interpreted using the paper, the time point label stands for: baseline before first vaccination. Samples from vaccinated people were obtained from the UK trials COV001 and COV002, which included a single-blind randomized controlled phase 2/3 trial of AZD1222 (ChAdOx1 nCoV-19) in healthy adults. Trial participant PBMC samples were collected at day 0 and day 28 after the second dose for TCRbeta chain sequencing. Regarding this clone: It lacks a known antigen. No much larger clonotype is one base removed from it; base qualities were not supplied.

Here the sequenced sample was peripheral blood, taken on day 0 of AZD1222 vaccination. The sequence was collected from an adult in good health. The chain is encoded by TRBV30 joined to TRBJ1-3; confidence is insufficient to name the D gene. The nucleotides read TGTGCCTGGAGTGCCCAAAGCTTCTCTGGAAACACCATATATTTT. The resulting protein is CAWSAQSFSGNTIYF.